Below, 15 T cell receptor beta chains from the same sample are listed, as sequenced in a study of beta chain features in type 1 diabetes. Of the isolated RNA, all was reverse transcribed, and so the sequenced material was expressed TCRB transcripts. Sequencing was performed with immunoSEQ multiplex PCR; in TCRdb, only in-frame clones are kept and a portion is missing. This table holds under 400,000 clones, around 12% found once. Material for sequencing was naive CD4+ T cells from blood. Source of these receptors: a young man in good health.

The table lists this clone with a few counts. The chain recombines TRBV30 with TRBJ2-7, with TRBD1 matching over 8 bases. The trim removed 2 bases at V and 3 bases at J, leaving 9 bases unmatched. Germline values: CDR1 GTSNPN, CDR2 SVGIG (reference sequence). The CDR3 loop spans 15 amino acids. DNA of the CDR3: TGTGCCTGGAGTATATCCGGGACAGGCTTCTACGAGCAGTACTTC. This translates into CAWSISGTGFYEQYF.

This clone was seen ten or more times. The chain has TRBV29-1 and TRBJ2-4; weak D call: TRBD2 (6 bases). Germline loops: CDR1 SQVTM, CDR2 ANQGSEA. Trimming took 3 bases from V and 3 from J, leaving 9 bases between them. The CDR3 is made up of 13 amino acids. The CDR3 protein is CSVERGGKNIQYF. The CDR3 DNA sequence: TGCAGCGTTGAGCGGGGCGGCAAAAACATTCAGTACTTC.

This clone was observed a few times. CDR3 in amino acids: CASSFRSYEQYF. DNA of the CDR3: TGTGCCAGCAGCTTTAGGAGCTACGAGCAGTACTTC. The genes are TRBV5-6 and TRBJ2-7, with D uncertain. The V and J ends lost 2 bases and 3 bases respectively, with 6 bases between them. Germline V gene sequence: CDR1 SGHDT, CDR2 YYEEEE. This CDR3 spans 12 amino acids.

The V and J genes are TRBV30 and TRBJ2-7; D remains unclear. V was shortened by 1 base and J by 5 bases, with 9 bases between the two germline ends. The CDR3 sequence is 12 residues long. Germline values: CDR1 GTSNPN, CDR2 SVGIG (reference sequence). CDR3 nucleotides: TGTGCCTGGAGTGGGGCGAAAGACGAGCAGTACTTC. Translated: CAWSGAKDEQYF.

The J gene is TRBJ1-1, the V gene TRBV9; D unresolved. This CDR3 comprises 15 residues. Germline lookup yields CDR1 SGDLS and CDR2 YYNGEE. Trimming removed 0 bases at V and 0 bases at J, with 9 bases between. This CDR3 reads CASSVDSSVNTEAFF. CDR3 coding DNA: TGTGCCAGCAGCGTAGATAGTTCCGTGAACACTGAAGCTTTCTTT.

For this clone: Additional DNA sequences in this sample encode the identical CDR3. The V gene is TRBV30, the J gene TRBJ2-2; TRBD1 aligns across 7 bases. CDR1 is GTSNPN and CDR2 is SVGIG in the germline V gene (reference sequence). Trimming at V came to 0 bases and at J to 4 bases, leaving 2 bases not matched to a gene. The length of the CDR3 is 14 residues. The CDR3 DNA follows: TGTGCCTGGAGTGTTAACAGGGGCACCGGGGAGCTGTTTTTT. Its protein product is CAWSVNRGTGELFF. Complete variable domain (other parts from reference TRBV30 and TRBJ2-2): SQTIHQWPATLVQPVGSPLSLECTVEGTSNPNLYWYRQAAGRGLQLLFYSVGIGQISSEVPQNLSASRPQDRQFILSSKKLLLSDSGFYLCAWSVNRGTGELFFGEGSRLTVL.

A few counts support this clone. The gene calls are TRBV28 and TRBJ2-5; 8 bases map to TRBD2. CDR1 and CDR2 (germline): MDHEN, SYDVKM. With 6 bases clipped from V and 2 bases from J, the junction kept 11 bases outside the gene matches. This CDR3 is built from 16 residues. Here the CDR3 DNA reads TGTGCCAGCAGCTACACTAGCGGAGGCATACAAGAGACCCAGTACTTC. Encoded protein: CASSYTSGGIQETQYF.

This clone was observed a handful of times. The V gene is TRBV6-6, the J gene TRBJ2-3, with TRBD2 matching over 7 bases. This CDR3 comprises 14 residues. The V gene's germline CDR1 is MNHNY and CDR2 SVGAGI (reference sequence). Germline trimming cut 5 bases from V and 5 bases from J; bases unmatched to any gene: 7. CDR3 DNA: TGTGCCAGCAGTAGGGAGGGCCATGAAGATACGCAGTATTTT. Translation gives CASSREGHEDTQYF.

The chain recombines TRBV6-5 with TRBJ1-2; D remains ambiguous. Germline V gene data show CDR1 as MNHEY and CDR2 as SVGAGI. The CDR3 length is 15 residues. V was pared by 0 bases and J by 3 bases, with 11 bases between. The CDR3 DNA is TGTGCCAGCAGTTACTCGGTTCAGGATCACTATGGCTACACCTTC. It is translated as CASSYSVQDHYGYTF.

This clone was picked up a small number of times. The gene calls are TRBV6-5 and TRBJ2-6; TRBD1 matches at 7 bases. This CDR3 contains 15 residues. V lost 6 bases and J lost 1; bases outside the gene matches: 3. Looked up from germline, CDR1 is MNHEY and CDR2 is SVGAGI. The CDR3 nucleotides are TGTGCCAGCAGGCCGACAGGGTCTGGGGCCAACGTCCTGACTTTC. It codes for CASRPTGSGANVLTF.

The V and J genes are TRBV5-1 and TRBJ2-1, with 12 positions matching TRBD2. The V segment lost 4 bases and the J segment 3 bases; nucleotides outside the gene matches: 2. The CDR3 spans 15 residues. Looked up from germline, CDR1 is SGHRS and CDR2 is YFSETQ. CDR3 DNA: TGCGCCAGCAGCGTGGGACTAGCGGGCTACAATGAGCAGTTCTTC. Encoded protein: CASSVGLAGYNEQFF.

This clone has only a few counts. The chain is built from TRBV7-9 and TRBJ2-1; D is unresolved. The V and J ends lost 5 bases and 9 bases respectively, with 17 bases between them. The CDR3 is 14 residues long. CDR1 and CDR2 from the germline V gene are SEHNR and FQNEAQ (reference sequence). CDR3 sequence reads: CASSGGLVTGEQFF. The CDR3 nucleotides read TGTGCCAGCAGCGGCGGCCTAGTCACCGGTGAGCAGTTCTTC.

The chain combines TRBV2 with TRBJ1-2, with D perhaps TRBD1 (6 bases). The CDR3 is 12 amino acids. V lost 4 bases and J lost 5, with 8 bases in between. CDR1 and CDR2 (germline): SNHLY, FYNNEI. CDR3 nucleotides: TGTGCCAGCAGTGTCGGGACATATGGCTACACCTTC. Translating gives CASSVGTYGYTF.

The chain carries TRBV19 and TRBJ2-5, with TRBD1 matching over 7 bases. J lost 2 bases, V lost 4 bases, and 10 bases had no gene match. The CDR3 is 16 amino acids. Germline CDR1 reads LNHDA; CDR2 reads SQIVND (reference sequence). CDR3 region: CASSTPGTAPQETQYF. CDR3 nucleotides: TGTGCCAGTAGTACCCCCGGGACAGCTCCACAAGAGACCCAGTACTTC. The entire variable domain, with the rest obtained from reference TRBV19 and TRBJ2-5, is as follows: DGGITQSPKYLFRKEGQNVTLSCEQNLNHDAMYWYRQDPGQGLRLIYYSQIVNDFQKGDIAEGYSVSREKKESFPLTVTSAQKNPTAFYLCASSTPGTAPQETQYFGPGTRLLVL.

This clone was counted a few times. The chain links TRBV28 to TRBJ2-3, with D tentatively TRBD2 (5 bases). Germline CDR1 reads MDHEN; CDR2 reads SYDVKM. The CDR3 contains 15 residues. Trimming pared 1 base from V and 7 bases from J, leaving 15 bases between. CDR3 sequence (DNA): TGTGCCAGCAGTTTATTCGGGGTGACGGGGAATACGCAGTATTTT. Its translation: CASSLFGVTGNTQYF.